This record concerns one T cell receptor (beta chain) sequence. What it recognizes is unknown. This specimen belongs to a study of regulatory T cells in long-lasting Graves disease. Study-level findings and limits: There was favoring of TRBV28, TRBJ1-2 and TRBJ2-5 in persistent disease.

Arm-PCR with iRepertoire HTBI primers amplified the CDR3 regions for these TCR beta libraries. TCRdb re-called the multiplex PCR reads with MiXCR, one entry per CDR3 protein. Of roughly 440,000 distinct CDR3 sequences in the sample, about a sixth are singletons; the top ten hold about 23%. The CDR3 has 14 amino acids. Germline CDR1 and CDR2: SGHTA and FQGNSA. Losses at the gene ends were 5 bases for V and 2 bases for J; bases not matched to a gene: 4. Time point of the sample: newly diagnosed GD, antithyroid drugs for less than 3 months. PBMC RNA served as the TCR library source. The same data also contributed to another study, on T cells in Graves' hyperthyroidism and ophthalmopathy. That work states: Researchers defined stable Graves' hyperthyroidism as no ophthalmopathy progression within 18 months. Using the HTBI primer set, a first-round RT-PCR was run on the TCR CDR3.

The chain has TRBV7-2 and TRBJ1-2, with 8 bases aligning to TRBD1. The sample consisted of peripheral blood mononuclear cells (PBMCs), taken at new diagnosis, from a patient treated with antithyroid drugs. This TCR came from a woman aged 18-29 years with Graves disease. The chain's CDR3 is CASSHRTGNYGYTF. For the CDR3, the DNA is TGTGCCAGCAGCCATAGGACAGGGAACTATGGCTACACCTTC.